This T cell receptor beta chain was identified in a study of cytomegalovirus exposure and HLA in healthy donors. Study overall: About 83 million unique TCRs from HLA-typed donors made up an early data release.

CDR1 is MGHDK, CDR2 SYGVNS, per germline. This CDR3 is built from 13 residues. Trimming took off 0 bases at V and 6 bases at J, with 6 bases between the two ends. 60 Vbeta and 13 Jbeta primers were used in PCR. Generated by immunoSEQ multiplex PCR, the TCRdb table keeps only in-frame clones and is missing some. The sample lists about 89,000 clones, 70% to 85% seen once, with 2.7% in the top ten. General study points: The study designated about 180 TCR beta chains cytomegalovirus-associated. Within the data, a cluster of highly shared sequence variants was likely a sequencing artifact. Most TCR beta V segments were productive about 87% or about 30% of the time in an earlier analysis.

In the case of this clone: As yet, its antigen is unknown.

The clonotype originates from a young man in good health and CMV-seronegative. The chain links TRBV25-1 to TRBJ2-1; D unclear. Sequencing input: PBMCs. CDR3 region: CASSEYSLNEQFF. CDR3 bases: TGTGCCAGCAGTGAATATAGTCTCAATGAGCAGTTCTTC.